The 17 T cell receptor beta chains presented below share a single source sample, sequenced in a study of T cell repertoires in cytomegalovirus infection. TCRdb re-called the reads with MiXCR, one entry per CDR3 protein. The sample lists roughly 230,000 distinct CDR3 sequences, about 23% seen once, with roughly 18% in the top ten. Sequenced material: CD8+ T cells from PBMCs. Every receptor here comes from a human donor in good health (CMV status not recorded). Some clones in this sample may be carry-over from other donors' samples.

This clonotype was counted ten times or more. The chain is built from TRBV6-1 and TRBJ1-2; no reliable D call. This CDR3 has 15 residues. CDR1 and CDR2 from the germline V gene are MNHNS and SASEGT. Trimming removed 7 bases at V and 5 bases at J, with 20 bases between. This CDR3 is CASTNGPGLLYGYTF. The DNA of the CDR3 is TGTGCCAGCACCAATGGGCCGGGCCTACTTTATGGCTACACCTTC.

This clonotype has just a few counts. The chain's CDR3 is CSARGGEVAVNYGYTF. Here the CDR3 DNA reads TGCAGTGCTAGAGGGGGCGAGGTGGCGGTTAACTATGGCTACACCTTC. J is TRBJ1-2 and V is TRBV20-1; a weak D match, TRBD1 (5 bases). The CDR3 is 16 amino acids. The V end lost 1 base, the J end lost 1 base, and 16 bases lay between the germline ends. The germline V gene encodes CDR1 DFQATT and CDR2 SNEGSKA (reference sequence).

Concerning this clonotype itself: Mismatch with germline at one junction end may stem from a read error. The rearrangement joins TRBV12-3 or TRBV12-4 to TRBJ2-7; no reliable D call. This CDR3 has 13 amino acids. The CDR3 here is CASSFRQTYKQYF. The CDR3 bases are TGTGCCAGCAGTTTTAGGCAAACCTACAAGCAGTACTTC.

The V gene is TRBV7-9, the J gene TRBJ2-7; TRBD1 matches at 7 bases. V shed 10 bases, J shed 6 bases, and the junction held 6 bases outside the gene matches. The germline CDR1 and CDR2 sequences are SEHNR and FQNEAQ (reference sequence). The CDR3 extends over 11 amino acids. CDR3 bases: TGTGCCACATACCAGGGGGTCGAGCAGTACTTC. It yields the protein CATYQGVEQYF.

Many counts were recorded for this clonotype. This sequence joins TRBV2 and TRBJ1-4; D is ambiguous. Trimming left V 4 bases short and J 5 bases short, with 11 bases between. CDR3 length: 14 residues. Germline-derived CDR1 and CDR2 are SNHLY and FYNNEI. The CDR3 DNA reads as TGTGCCAGCAGTGGGACGGAGGAAAATGAAAAACTGTTTTTT. It yields the protein CASSGTEENEKLFF.

The chain's CDR3 is CASSPGAGASYEQYF. The CDR3 DNA reads as TGTGCCAGTAGTCCTGGGGCGGGGGCCTCCTACGAGCAGTACTTC. V is TRBV19 and J is TRBJ2-7, with a weak D call TRBD2 (7 bases). The CDR3 is 15 residues long. Per germline, CDR1 LNHDA and CDR2 SQIVND (reference sequence). The V and J ends lost 5 bases and 0 bases respectively, with 14 bases between them.

J is TRBJ1-3 and V is TRBV29-1; 8 bases align to TRBD1. Germline V gene sequence: CDR1 SQVTM, CDR2 ANQGSEA. The CDR3 totals 12 residues. V gave up 7 bases and J gave up 2 bases; unmatched junction bases: 1. This CDR3 reads CSAQGAGNTIYF. In DNA form, the CDR3 reads TGCAGCGCACAGGGGGCTGGAAACACCATATATTTT.

This clonotype appeared many times. The chain has TRBV7-6 and TRBJ1-1, with a weak D call TRBD1 (6 bases). The germline CDR1 and CDR2 sequences are SGHVS and FNYEAQ. This CDR3 is built from 14 residues. V lost 3 bases and J 1 base, leaving 9 bases between the germline ends. CDR3 loop: CASSFRDKNTEAFF. The CDR3 bases are TGTGCCAGCAGCTTCCGGGACAAGAACACTGAAGCTTTCTTT.

This clonotype was seen ten or more times. Germline and junction disagree at one end, which may indicate a read error. J is TRBJ2-1 and V is TRBV7-9, with 8 bases fitting TRBD1. The germline CDR1 and CDR2 sequences are SEHNR and FQNEAQ (reference sequence). CDR3 length equals 12 residues. The CDR3 is CASSIRPDRVVF. The CDR3 DNA reads TGTGCCAGCAGCATCCGACCGGACAGGGTTGTCTTC.

This clonotype was picked up many times. The rearrangement uses TRBV20-1 and TRBJ2-1; TRBD2 matches at 13 bases. The CDR3 covers 17 residues. V lost 5 bases, J lost 7 bases, and 14 bases stayed unmatched. Germline loops: CDR1 DFQATT, CDR2 SNEGSKA (reference sequence). The DNA of the CDR3 is TGCAGTGCTGCAAATGATGGACTAGCGGGGGCCCTAAATGAGCAGTTCTTC. Its translation: CSAANDGLAGALNEQFF.

This clonotype occurred a few times. V gene TRBV7-6 combines with J gene TRBJ1-1; D not resolved. This CDR3 region has 12 residues. Germline loops: CDR1 SGHVS, CDR2 FNYEAQ. V gave up 8 bases and J gave up 11 bases, with 18 bases separating them. CDR3: CASRAGSTAAFF. The CDR3 DNA reads TGTGCCAGCCGTGCGGGCAGTACGGCGGCTTTCTTT.

This clonotype was observed many times. The chain is built from TRBV28 and TRBJ2-5; a weak D match, TRBD2 (5 bases). The CDR3 runs to 13 residues. Trimming took 3 bases from V and 3 from J, leaving 8 bases between them. CDR1 is MDHEN and CDR2 is SYDVKM in the germline V gene. The CDR3 spells CASSFFGEETQYF. CDR3 nucleotides: TGTGCCAGCAGTTTCTTCGGGGAAGAGACCCAGTACTTC.

This clonotype was seen a handful of times. The chain combines TRBV20-1 with TRBJ2-7; TRBD2 matches at 15 bases. CDR1 and CDR2 from the germline V gene are DFQATT and SNEGSKA (reference sequence). This CDR3 has 13 amino acids. J lost 6 bases, V lost 6 bases, and 3 bases had no gene match. Here the CDR3 DNA reads TGCAGTGCCGGGACTAGCGGGGGGCGCGAGCAGTACTTC. Protein: CSAGTSGGREQYF.

There are a few counts of this clonotype. V and J are TRBV19 and TRBJ1-5, with a possible D match to TRBD1 (6 bases). With 6 bases removed from V and 4 bases from J, the gap between germline ends came to 10 bases. The CDR3 consists of 13 residues. Germline assignment: CDR1 LNHDA and CDR2 SQIVND (reference sequence). The CDR3: CASRTGSNQPQHF. CDR3 coding DNA: TGTGCCAGTAGAACAGGGTCAAATCAGCCCCAGCATTTT.

The CDR3 is CASSQDGVQQYF. The CDR3 DNA follows: TGCGCCAGCAGCCAAGACGGCGTGCAGCAGTACTTC. The chain has TRBV4-1 and TRBJ2-7; D uncertain. The CDR3 spans 12 residues. Per germline, CDR1 MGHRA and CDR2 YSYEKL. Trimming stripped 0 bases from V and 8 bases from J, with 8 bases between.

The chain uses TRBV29-1 and TRBJ1-1; 8 positions match TRBD1. The CDR3 has 13 residues. Germline V gives CDR1 SQVTM, CDR2 ANQGSEA. The V gene end was trimmed by 5 bases and the J gene end by 6 bases; junction bases not matched to a gene: 8. CDR3 protein: CSVLRQGYPEAFF. CDR3 in DNA: TGCAGCGTTCTCCGACAGGGGTATCCTGAAGCTTTCTTT.

V and J are TRBV27 and TRBJ2-7; D might be TRBD2 (6 bases). This CDR3 is built from 15 residues. V was clipped by 2 bases and J by 1 base, with 12 bases between them. Germline V gene data show CDR1 as MNHEY and CDR2 as SMNVEV (reference sequence). The CDR3 protein is CASSLGGGPSYEQYF. The CDR3 DNA is TGTGCCAGCAGTTTAGGGGGAGGACCTTCCTACGAGCAGTACTTC.